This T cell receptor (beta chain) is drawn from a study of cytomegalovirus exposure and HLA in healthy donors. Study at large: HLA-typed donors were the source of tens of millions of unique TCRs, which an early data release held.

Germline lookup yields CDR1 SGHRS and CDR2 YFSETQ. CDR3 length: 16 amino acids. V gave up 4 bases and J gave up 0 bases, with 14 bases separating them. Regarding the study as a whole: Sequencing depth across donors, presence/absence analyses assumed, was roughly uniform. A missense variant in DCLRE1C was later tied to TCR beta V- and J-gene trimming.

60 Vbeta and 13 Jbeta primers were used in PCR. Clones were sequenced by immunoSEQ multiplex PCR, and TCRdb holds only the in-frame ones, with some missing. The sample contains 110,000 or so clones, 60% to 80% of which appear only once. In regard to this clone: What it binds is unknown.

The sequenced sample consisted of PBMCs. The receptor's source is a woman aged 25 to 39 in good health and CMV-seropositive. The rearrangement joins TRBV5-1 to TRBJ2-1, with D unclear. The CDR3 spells CASSTLSLSSYNEQFF. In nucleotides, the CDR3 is TGCGCCAGCAGCACTCTATCACTGAGCTCCTACAATGAGCAGTTCTTC.